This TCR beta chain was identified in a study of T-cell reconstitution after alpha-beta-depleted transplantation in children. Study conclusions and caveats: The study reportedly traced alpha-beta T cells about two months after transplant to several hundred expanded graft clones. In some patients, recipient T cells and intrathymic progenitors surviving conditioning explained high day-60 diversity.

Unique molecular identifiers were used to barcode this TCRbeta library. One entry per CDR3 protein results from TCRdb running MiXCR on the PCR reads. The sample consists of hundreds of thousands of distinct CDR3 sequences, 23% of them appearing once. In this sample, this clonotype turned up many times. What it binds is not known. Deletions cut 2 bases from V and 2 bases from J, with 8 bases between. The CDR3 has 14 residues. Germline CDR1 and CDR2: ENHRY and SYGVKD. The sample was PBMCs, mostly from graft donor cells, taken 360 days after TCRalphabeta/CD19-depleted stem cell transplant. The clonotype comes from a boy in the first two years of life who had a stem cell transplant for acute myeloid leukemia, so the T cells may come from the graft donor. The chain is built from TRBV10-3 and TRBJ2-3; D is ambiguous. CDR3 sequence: CAISEEPITDTQYF. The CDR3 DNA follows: TGTGCCATCAGTGAGGAGCCAATCACAGATACGCAGTATTTT.